This T cell receptor beta chain comes out of a study of T cell responses to AZD1222 COVID-19 vaccine. Regarding the study as a whole: Recipients of two AZD1222 doses showed rising Spike-specific TCR breadth and depth. Unmutated variant regions are reportedly targeted by nearly half of spike-specific TCRs.

As regards this clone: What it binds is not known.

Investigators merged groups given second doses at roughly 4 or roughly 12 weeks. TCRdb's copy holds only in-frame clones and misses some; the assay was immunoSEQ multiplex PCR. The sample includes about 180,000 clones, around 90% seen only once; the top ten take approximately 1.9%. This sequence originates from an adult who received the AZD1222 COVID-19 vaccine. Sequences were derived from peripheral blood, sampled 28 days after the second AZD1222 dose.

The CDR3 region is CASSEGGKDSYEQYF. As DNA, the CDR3 is TGCGCCAGCAGTGAGGGGGGCAAGGACTCCTACGAGCAGTACTTC. V and J are TRBV10-1 and TRBJ2-7; D is perhaps TRBD1 (6 bases). V lost 2 bases and J 0 bases, leaving 11 bases between the germline ends. The CDR3 runs to 15 residues. Germline CDR1 and CDR2: WNHNN and SYGVQD (reference sequence).